The next 12 T cell receptor beta chains were all read from a single sample in a study of early T cells in non-severe SARS-CoV-2 infection. Each CDR3 protein is one row after TCRdb ran MiXCR on the 5' RACE reads. The sample lists just over 95,000 distinct CDR3 sequences, roughly 11% occurring once. The sample was whole blood. These receptors all stem from an adult who was a healthcare worker with PCR-confirmed SARS-CoV-2 infection or an uninfected control (not recorded which).

Here the CDR3 DNA reads TGCAGTGCCCGTAGCGGGAGGGCAGATACGCAGTATTTT. Amino acid sequence: CSARSGRADTQYF. The rearrangement joins TRBV20-1 to TRBJ2-3; 11 bases agree with TRBD2. The CDR3 is made up of 13 amino acids. Germline CDR1 and CDR2: DFQATT and SNEGSKA (reference sequence). The ends lost 6 bases at V and 4 bases at J; junction bases unmatched: 3.

This clonotype appeared a few times. The chain combines TRBV7-9 with TRBJ1-1; TRBD1 might be the D (5 bases). V lost 4 bases to trimming and J lost 0 bases, with 9 bases between them. This CDR3 has 14 amino acids. The V gene's germline CDR1 is SEHNR and CDR2 FQNEAQ (reference sequence). CDR3 nucleotides: TGTGCCAGCAGCTCATTGGGACTGAACACTGAAGCTTTCTTT. Residues: CASSSLGLNTEAFF.

In this sample, this clonotype turned up a few times. The chain joins TRBV7-9 to TRBJ1-2, with D perhaps matching TRBD1 (6 bases). Per germline, CDR1 SEHNR and CDR2 FQNEAQ (reference sequence). V was cut by 5 bases and J by 2 bases, with 15 bases left in between. There are 15 residues in the CDR3. The chain's CDR3 is CASSPWTAINYGYTF. CDR3 sequence (DNA): TGTGCCAGCAGCCCCTGGACAGCGATAAACTATGGCTACACCTTC.

This clonotype has ten or more counts. This chain joins TRBV3-1 and TRBJ2-2; D gene uncertain. The V gene's germline CDR1 is LGHDT and CDR2 YNNKEL (reference sequence). V shed 4 bases and J shed 6 bases, with 6 bases lying between them. The length of the CDR3 is 12 residues. In DNA, the CDR3 is TGTGCCAGCAGCCTACATCCCGGGGAGCTGTTTTTT. As protein: CASSLHPGELFF.

V and J are TRBV12-3 or TRBV12-4 and TRBJ1-1; D is possibly TRBD1 (5 bases). Trimming cost V 4 bases and J 1 base, with 13 bases left between them. There are 15 residues in the CDR3. The chain's CDR3 is CASSYRQNSNTEAFF. CDR3 nucleotide sequence: TGTGCCAGCAGTTACCGACAGAATTCGAACACTGAAGCTTTCTTT.

This clonotype turned up a few times. The chain joins TRBV6-1 to TRBJ1-5; possible D gene TRBD1, 5 bases. Germline V gene lookup returns CDR1 MNHNS and CDR2 SASEGT. Trimming removed 5 bases from V and 0 bases from J, with 14 bases in between. The CDR3 has 16 amino acids. The chain's CDR3 is CASSLGTAYSNQPQHF. The CDR3 nucleotides are TGTGCCAGCAGTCTTGGGACGGCATATAGCAATCAGCCCCAGCATTTT.

This clonotype has at least ten counts. J is TRBJ1-1 and V is TRBV6-6; TRBD1 agrees at 8 bases. CDR1 MNHNY and CDR2 SVGAGI come from the germline V gene (reference sequence). The length of the CDR3 is 16 residues. Losses at the gene ends were 4 bases for V and 1 base for J; bases not matched to a gene: 8. The CDR3 bases are TGTGCCAGCAGTTCCACAGGGGGTGTTCGGAACACTGAAGCTTTCTTT. Protein: CASSSTGGVRNTEAFF.

This clonotype was found a few times. This chain uses TRBV12-3 or TRBV12-4 with TRBJ2-2, with TRBD2 matching over 12 bases. The CDR3 runs 17 residues. V lost 5 bases, J lost 0 bases, and 4 bases stayed unmatched. Here the CDR3 reads CASSRLAGETNTGELFF. DNA of the CDR3: TGTGCCAGCAGTAGACTAGCGGGAGAAACGAACACCGGGGAGCTGTTTTTT.

Ten or more counts support this clonotype. The chain couples TRBV7-2 to TRBJ2-2, with 8 nucleotides matching TRBD2. The V gene's germline CDR1 is SGHTA and CDR2 FQGNSA. Trimming cost V 8 bases and J 2 bases; bases outside gene matches: 7. The CDR3 is 15 amino acids. This CDR3 reads CASEEAGANTGELFF. CDR3 DNA: TGTGCCAGCGAGGAAGCGGGAGCTAACACCGGGGAGCTGTTTTTT.

This clonotype was seen repeatedly, ten times or more. This rearrangement joins TRBV6-5 to TRBJ2-1; no firm D call. Trimming shortened V by 10 bases and J by 0 bases, and 16 bases separated the two germline ends. Germline values: CDR1 MNHEY, CDR2 SVGAGI. The CDR3 contains 15 residues. CDR3 sequence: CATDKIASSYNEQFF. In DNA form, the CDR3 reads TGTGCCACTGACAAGATCGCAAGCTCCTACAATGAGCAGTTCTTC.

By share of the sample, this clonotype is medium-sized. The CDR3 protein is CASRLPGGVGEAFF. CDR3 DNA sequence: TGTGCCAGCAGGCTTCCAGGGGGGGTCGGTGAAGCTTTCTTT. The rearrangement links TRBV28 to TRBJ1-1, with TRBD1 matching over 7 bases. Losses at the gene ends were 6 bases for V and 7 bases for J; bases not matched to a gene: 11. Germline CDR1 MDHEN, CDR2 SYDVKM. The CDR3 length is 14 residues.

The gene calls are TRBV7-9 and TRBJ1-2, with D unresolved. Trimming left V 3 bases short and J 0 bases short, with 11 bases between. Germline V CDR1 and CDR2: SEHNR, FQNEAQ (reference sequence). The CDR3 covers 15 residues. CDR3 in amino acids: CASSFTELANYGYTF. In DNA form, the CDR3 reads TGTGCCAGCAGCTTCACAGAGTTAGCTAACTATGGCTACACCTTC.